These 8 T cell receptor beta chains came from one sample sequenced in a study of shared clonotypes between healthy human individuals. Using immunoSEQ multiplex PCR, the repertoire was profiled, and TCRdb retains in-frame clones only, with some absent. The sample gives about 2.2 million clones, roughly 93% of which show up once; approximately 1.7% is in the top ten. Terminally differentiated effector memory CD45RA+ cells were excluded by CCR7 positive selection of CD45RO-negative cells. The sample was naive CD8+ T cells from PBMCs. These receptors all stem from a man between 18 and 29 years old in good health. Some clones in this sample may be carry-over from other donors' samples.

A word on this clone: This CDR3 is also generated by other DNA sequences in the sample. This sequence joins TRBV6-5 and TRBJ2-1, with TRBD2 matching over 12 bases. The germline CDR1 and CDR2 sequences are MNHEY and SVGAGI. The CDR3 length is 15 residues. The V segment lost 4 bases and the J segment 4 bases; nucleotides outside the gene matches: 2. The CDR3: CASSSTSGRYNEQFF. DNA for the CDR3: TGTGCCAGCAGTTCAACTAGCGGGAGGTACAATGAGCAGTTCTTC.

The chain uses TRBV6-6 and TRBJ2-1, with D perhaps matching TRBD1 or TRBD2 (5 bases each). Germline CDR1 is MNHNY and CDR2 is SVGAGI (reference sequence). The V and J ends lost 6 bases and 8 bases respectively, with 14 bases between them. This CDR3 has 13 residues. The CDR3 is CASSHGTSDEQFF. In DNA, the CDR3 is TGTGCCAGCAGCCACGGGACGTCCGATGAGCAGTTCTTC.

The chain has TRBV27 and TRBJ2-7; 7 nucleotides agree with TRBD2. This CDR3 region has 14 residues. After removal of 11 bases from V and 3 bases from J, the junction contained 13 bases not matched to a gene. In germline, CDR1 is MNHEY, CDR2 SMNVEV (reference sequence). CDR3 sequence (DNA): TGTGCCGCAGCAAACCGGGGGGACGGCTACGAGCAGTACTTC. Its protein is CAAANRGDGYEQYF.

The rearrangement uses TRBV27 and TRBJ2-1; D ambiguous. The CDR3 sequence is 13 residues long. Germline loops: CDR1 MNHEY, CDR2 SMNVEV (reference sequence). Deletions cut 4 bases from V and 2 bases from J, with 6 bases between. CDR3 amino acids: CASSSPPYNEQFF. CDR3 sequence (DNA): TGTGCCAGCAGTTCGCCCCCCTACAATGAGCAGTTCTTC.

J is TRBJ1-1 and V is TRBV7-3; 8 nucleotides align to TRBD1. Germline CDR1 and CDR2: SGHTA and FQGTGA. V trimming: 5 bases; J trimming: 0 bases; junction bases outside the gene matches: 8. This CDR3 spans 16 amino acids. CDR3 sequence: CASSPDRGVLNTEAFF. In nucleotides, the CDR3 is TGTGCCAGCAGCCCAGACAGGGGTGTCTTGAACACTGAAGCTTTCTTT.

This rearrangement joins TRBV7-9 to TRBJ2-1, with D possibly TRBD2 on 5 matching bases. Germline V gives CDR1 SEHNR, CDR2 FQNEAQ (reference sequence). This CDR3 has 17 residues. Trimming shortened V by 0 bases and J by 6 bases, and 18 bases separated the two germline ends. The CDR3 DNA sequence: TGTGCCAGCAGCTTAGCATTCGGGGTCGGTAGGGCCAATGAGCAGTTCTTC. Translating gives CASSLAFGVGRANEQFF.

The V and J genes are TRBV7-7 and TRBJ2-7; TRBD1 agrees at 11 bases. Germline assignment: CDR1 SSHAT and CDR2 FNYEAQ (reference sequence). The CDR3 has 15 residues. Trimming took 5 bases from V and 3 from J; bases not matched to a gene: 6. DNA of the CDR3: TGTGCCAGCAGCCCAGGACAGGGGGCCCTCTACGAGCAGTACTTC. Protein: CASSPGQGALYEQYF.

The chain links TRBV19 to TRBJ2-1; the match to TRBD2 covers 13 bases. The length of the CDR3 is 17 residues. The J segment lost 9 bases and the V segment lost 0 bases, leaving 8 bases of the junction unmatched. From germline, CDR1 is LNHDA and CDR2 SQIVND (reference sequence). CDR3 region: CASSIDLELAGGGEQFF. In nucleotides, the CDR3 is TGTGCCAGTAGTATAGATTTAGAACTAGCGGGAGGGGGTGAGCAGTTCTTC.